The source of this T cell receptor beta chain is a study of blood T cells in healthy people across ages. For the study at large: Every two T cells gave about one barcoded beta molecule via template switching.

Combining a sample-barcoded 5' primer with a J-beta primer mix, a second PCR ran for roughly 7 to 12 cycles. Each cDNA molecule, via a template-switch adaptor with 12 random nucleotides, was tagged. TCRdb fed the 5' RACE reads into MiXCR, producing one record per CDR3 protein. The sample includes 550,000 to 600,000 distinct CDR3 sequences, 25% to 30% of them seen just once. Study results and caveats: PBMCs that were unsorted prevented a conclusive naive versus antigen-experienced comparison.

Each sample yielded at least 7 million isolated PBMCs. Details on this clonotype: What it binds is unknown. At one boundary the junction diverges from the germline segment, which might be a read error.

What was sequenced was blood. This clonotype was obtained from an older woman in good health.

In nucleotides, the CDR3 is TGCGCCGGCAGCCTCGACACAGGGACAGTGTTGGTAGAAGAGACCCAGTACTTC. Residues: CAGSLDTGTVLVEETQYF. This chain uses TRBV5-1 with TRBJ2-5; 7 bases are a match to TRBD1. This CDR3 has 18 residues. Germline V gene lookup returns CDR1 SGHRS and CDR2 YFSETQ.